The T cell receptor (beta chain) under discussion was sequenced for a study of T-cell memory formation after mild COVID-19. About the study: Largely donor-specific TCR clusters were found.

This CDR3 has 14 residues. Germline values: CDR1 DFQATT, CDR2 SNEGSKA (reference sequence). Germline trimming cut 3 bases from V and 2 bases from J; bases unmatched to any gene: 4. Each CDR3 protein is one row after TCRdb ran MiXCR on the 5' RACE reads. The table lists just under 550,000 distinct CDR3 sequences, around 20% of them singletons. Material for sequencing was PBMCs or a T cell subset sorted from them (not recorded which). The receptor was derived from an adult woman who had mild COVID-19 (a few samples of this study predate the infection). Cell type and time point are not known. This chain links TRBV20-1 with TRBJ2-1; 7 bases match TRBD2. This CDR3 is CSASKGTTYNEQFF. DNA of the CDR3: TGCAGTGCTAGTAAGGGGACTACCTACAATGAGCAGTTCTTC.